Below are 2 T cell receptor beta chains sequenced from a single sample in a study of monozygotic twins with inflammatory bowel disease. Following a re-call of the 5' RACE reads, TCRdb has one entry per CDR3 protein and lacks DNA. The table for this sample gives about 330,000 distinct CDR3 sequences. The sequenced material came from blood. The source is a human donor with ulcerative colitis or Crohn's disease, or a healthy co-twin of an affected twin (not recorded which).

The chain couples TRBV6-5 to TRBJ1-1; TCRdb gives TRBD1 as the D gene, but with no DNA this cannot be confirmed. This CDR3 has 14 residues. Germline V CDR1 and CDR2: MNHEY, SVGAGI. CDR3: CASSYEGPRDGAFF.

The J gene is TRBJ2-2, the V gene TRBV24-1; TCRdb lists TRBD1, though no DNA is available to test this call. CDR3 size: 15 residues. Germline CDR1 and CDR2: KGHDR and SFDVKD. This CDR3 is CATSDPGRRAGELFF.